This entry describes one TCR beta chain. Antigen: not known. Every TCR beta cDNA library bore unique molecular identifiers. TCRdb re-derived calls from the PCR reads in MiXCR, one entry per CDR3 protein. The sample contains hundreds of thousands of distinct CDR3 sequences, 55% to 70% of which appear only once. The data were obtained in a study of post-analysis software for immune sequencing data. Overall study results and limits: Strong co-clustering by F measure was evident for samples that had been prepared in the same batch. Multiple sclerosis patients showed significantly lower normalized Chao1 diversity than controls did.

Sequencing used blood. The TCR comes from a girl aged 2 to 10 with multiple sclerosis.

This CDR3 is CASSRPPSVANVLTF. CDR3 coding DNA: TGTGCCAGCAGTAGGCCACCGAGCGTGGCCAACGTCCTGACTTTC. This chain links TRBV6-2 or TRBV6-3 with TRBJ2-6, with D uncertain. Germline V gene sequence: CDR1 MNHEY, CDR2 SVGEGT. The CDR3 length is 15 residues. Between the trimmed V and J ends, which lost 5 bases and 6 bases, there was a span of 14 bases.